This T cell receptor beta chain was captured by sequencing in a study of blood T cells in healthy people across ages. Whole-study findings and limits: Researchers judged that diversity estimates from one million T cells fell short of true values. The study found TCR beta diversity correlated strongly with naive T cell percentage. Lack of knowledge of donor CMV status possibly confounded expanded clonotype changes.

About this clonotype: What it binds is unknown.

It was with a sample-barcoded 5' primer and a J-beta primer mix that a second PCR of about 6 to 12 cycles was run. Researchers report that a template-switch adaptor with 12 random nucleotides tagged each cDNA molecule. TCRdb reprocessed the 5' RACE reads with MiXCR, giving one entry per CDR3 protein. The sample includes 1,800,000 or so distinct CDR3 sequences, about 39% of them seen just once. The CDR3 length is 14 residues. Germline V gene lookup returns CDR1 MNHEY and CDR2 SMNVEV (reference sequence). V gave up 1 base and J gave up 7 bases, with 11 bases separating them. This rearrangement joins TRBV27 to TRBJ2-1; D uncertain. The TCR sequence derives from a human donor in good health. The sequencing input was blood. CDR3 sequence: CASSLLSSWNEQFF. As DNA, the CDR3 is TGTGCCAGCAGTTTATTAAGTTCCTGGAATGAGCAGTTCTTC.